Sequencing of this TCR beta chain was carried out in a study of OX40 agonist ivuxolimab in advanced cancers. Sequencing used immunoSEQ multiplex PCR; TCRdb keeps in-frame clones, though not all of them. This sample yields around 86,000 clones, of which about 93% are seen a single time; roughly an eighth belongs to the top ten. V lost 2 bases and J lost 0; bases outside the gene matches: 1. The CDR3 totals 14 residues. Germline assignment: CDR1 MNHEY and CDR2 SVGAGI. This sample comprised CD4+ or CD8+ T cells sorted from blood, obtained in a trial of the OX40 agonist ivuxolimab. V and J are TRBV6-5 and TRBJ2-7, with 7 bases aligning to TRBD1. The receptor was derived from an adult with an advanced solid tumor such as melanoma, head and neck, liver or kidney cancer. For the CDR3, the DNA is TGTGCCAGCAGTTACGGACAGGACTCCTACGAGCAGTACTTC. Amino acid sequence: CASSYGQDSYEQYF.